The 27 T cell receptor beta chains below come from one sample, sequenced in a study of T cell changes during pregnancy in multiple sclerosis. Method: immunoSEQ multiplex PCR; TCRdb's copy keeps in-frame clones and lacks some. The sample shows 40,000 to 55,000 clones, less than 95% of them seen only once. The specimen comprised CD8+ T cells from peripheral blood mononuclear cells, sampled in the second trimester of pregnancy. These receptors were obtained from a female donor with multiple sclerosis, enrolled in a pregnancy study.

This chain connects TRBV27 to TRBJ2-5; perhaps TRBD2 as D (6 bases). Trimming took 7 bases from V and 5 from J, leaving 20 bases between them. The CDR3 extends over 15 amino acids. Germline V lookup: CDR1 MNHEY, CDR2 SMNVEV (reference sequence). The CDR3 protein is CASTSLGGGGETQYF. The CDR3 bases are TGTGCCAGCACCTCCTTGGGGGGAGGAGGGGAGACCCAGTACTTC.

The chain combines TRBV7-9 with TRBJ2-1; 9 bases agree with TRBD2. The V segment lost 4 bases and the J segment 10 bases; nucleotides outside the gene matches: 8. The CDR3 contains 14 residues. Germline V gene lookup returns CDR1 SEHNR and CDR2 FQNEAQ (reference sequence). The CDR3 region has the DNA TGTGCCAGCAGCTACCCGGGACTAGCTAACGAGCAGTTCTTC. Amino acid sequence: CASSYPGLANEQFF.

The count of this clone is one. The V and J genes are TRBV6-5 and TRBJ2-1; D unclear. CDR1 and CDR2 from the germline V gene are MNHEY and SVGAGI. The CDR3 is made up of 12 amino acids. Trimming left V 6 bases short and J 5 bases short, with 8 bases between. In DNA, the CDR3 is TGTGCCAGCAGCTCTCCCGACAATGAGCAGTTCTTC. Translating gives CASSSPDNEQFF.

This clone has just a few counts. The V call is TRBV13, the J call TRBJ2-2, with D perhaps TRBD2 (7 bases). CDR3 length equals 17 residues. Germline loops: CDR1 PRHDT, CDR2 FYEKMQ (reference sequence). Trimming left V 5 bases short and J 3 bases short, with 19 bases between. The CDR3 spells CASSPREGGQDTGELFF. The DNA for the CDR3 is TGTGCCAGCAGCCCTCGTGAGGGGGGGCAGGACACCGGGGAGCTGTTTTTT.

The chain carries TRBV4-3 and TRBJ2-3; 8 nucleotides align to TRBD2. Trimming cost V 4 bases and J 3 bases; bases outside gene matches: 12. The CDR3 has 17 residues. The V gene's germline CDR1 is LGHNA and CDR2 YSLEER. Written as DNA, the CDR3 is TGCGCCAGCAGCCCTCTTTTGGGACTAGATTTTACAGATACGCAGTATTTT. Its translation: CASSPLLGLDFTDTQYF.

CDR3 nucleotide sequence: TGTGCCAGCAGCTTAGGTCCAGGCTTGGACTATGGCTACACCTTC. This translates into CASSLGPGLDYGYTF. J is TRBJ1-2 and V is TRBV13; D is undetermined. Between the trimmed V and J ends, which lost 0 bases and 3 bases, there was a span of 11 bases. The CDR3 spans 15 residues. Germline assignment: CDR1 PRHDT and CDR2 FYEKMQ (reference sequence).

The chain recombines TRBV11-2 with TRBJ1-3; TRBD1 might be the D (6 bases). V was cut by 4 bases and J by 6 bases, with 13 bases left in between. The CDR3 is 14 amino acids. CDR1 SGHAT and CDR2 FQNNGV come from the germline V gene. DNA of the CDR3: TGTGCCAGCAGCTCGGTAGCAGGGGCAAACACCATATATTTT. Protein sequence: CASSSVAGANTIYF.

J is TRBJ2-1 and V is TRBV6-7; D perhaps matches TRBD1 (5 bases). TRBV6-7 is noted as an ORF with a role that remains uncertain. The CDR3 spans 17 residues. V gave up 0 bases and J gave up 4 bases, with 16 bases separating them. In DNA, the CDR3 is TGTGCCAGCAGTTACTCGCGACAGCCGGGCTTTTACAATGAGCAGTTCTTC. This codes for CASSYSRQPGFYNEQFF.

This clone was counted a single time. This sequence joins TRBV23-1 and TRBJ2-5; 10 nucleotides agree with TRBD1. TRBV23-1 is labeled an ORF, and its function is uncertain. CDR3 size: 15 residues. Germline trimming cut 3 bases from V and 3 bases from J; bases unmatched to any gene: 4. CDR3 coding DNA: TGCGCCAGCAGTCAGGGACAGGGGTCAAAAGAGACCCAGTACTTC. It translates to CASSQGQGSKETQYF.

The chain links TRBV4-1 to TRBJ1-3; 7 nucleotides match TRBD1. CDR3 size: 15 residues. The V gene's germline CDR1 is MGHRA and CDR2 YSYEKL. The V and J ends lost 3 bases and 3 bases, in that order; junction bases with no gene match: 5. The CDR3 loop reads CASSQSTGFGNTIYF. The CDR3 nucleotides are TGCGCCAGCAGCCAGTCGACAGGGTTTGGAAACACCATATATTTT.

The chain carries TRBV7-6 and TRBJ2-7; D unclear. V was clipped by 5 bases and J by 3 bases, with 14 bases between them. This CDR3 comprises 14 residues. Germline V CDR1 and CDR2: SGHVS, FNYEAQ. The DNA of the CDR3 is TGTGCCAGCAGCATCGGTCCTTTTAACTACGAGCAGTACTTC. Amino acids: CASSIGPFNYEQYF.

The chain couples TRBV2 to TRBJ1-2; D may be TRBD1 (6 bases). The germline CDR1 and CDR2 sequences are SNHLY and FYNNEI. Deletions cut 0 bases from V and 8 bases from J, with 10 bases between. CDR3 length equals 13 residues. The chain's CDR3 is CASSEADRFGYTF. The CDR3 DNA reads TGTGCCAGCAGTGAAGCCGACAGGTTCGGCTACACCTTC.

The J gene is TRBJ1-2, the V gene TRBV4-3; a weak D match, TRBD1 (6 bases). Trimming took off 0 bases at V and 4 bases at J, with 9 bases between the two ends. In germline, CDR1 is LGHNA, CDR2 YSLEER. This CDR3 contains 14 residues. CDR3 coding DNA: TGCGCCAGCAGCCAAGAAGGGGGTTCCTATGGCTACACCTTC. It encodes CASSQEGGSYGYTF.

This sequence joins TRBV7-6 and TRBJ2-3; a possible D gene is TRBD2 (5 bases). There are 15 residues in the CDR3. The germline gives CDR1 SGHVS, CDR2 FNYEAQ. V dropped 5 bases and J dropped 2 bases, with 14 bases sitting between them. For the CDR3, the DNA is TGTGCCAGCAGCACCGGAGGAGCTTTCACAGATACGCAGTATTTT. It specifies CASSTGGAFTDTQYF.

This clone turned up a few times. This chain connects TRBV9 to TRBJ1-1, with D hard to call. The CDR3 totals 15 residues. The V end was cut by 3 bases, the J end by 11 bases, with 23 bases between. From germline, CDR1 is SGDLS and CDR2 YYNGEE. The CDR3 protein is CASSADPALAMGAFF. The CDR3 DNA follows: TGTGCCAGCAGCGCGGACCCTGCGCTAGCGATGGGGGCTTTCTTT.

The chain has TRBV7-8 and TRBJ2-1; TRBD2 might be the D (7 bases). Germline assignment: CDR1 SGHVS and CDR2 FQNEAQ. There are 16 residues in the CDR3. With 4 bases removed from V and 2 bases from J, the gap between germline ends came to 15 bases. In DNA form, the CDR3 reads TGTGCCAGCAGCTCCCTAGGGGGGGGGCCCTACAATGAGCAGTTCTTC. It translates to CASSSLGGGPYNEQFF.

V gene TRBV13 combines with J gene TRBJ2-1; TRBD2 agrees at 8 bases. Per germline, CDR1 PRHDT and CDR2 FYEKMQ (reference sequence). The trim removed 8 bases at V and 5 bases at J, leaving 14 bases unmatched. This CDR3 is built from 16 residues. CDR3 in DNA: TGTGCCAGCTCCCCGGACGGGGGGGGGACCCACAATGAGCAGTTCTTC. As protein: CASSPDGGGTHNEQFF.

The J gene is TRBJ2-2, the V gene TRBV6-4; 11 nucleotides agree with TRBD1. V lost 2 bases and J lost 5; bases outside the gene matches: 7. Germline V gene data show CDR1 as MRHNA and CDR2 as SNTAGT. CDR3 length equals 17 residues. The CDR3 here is CASSDPLGTGGTGELFF. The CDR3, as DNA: TGTGCCAGCAGTGACCCCCTTGGGACAGGGGGTACCGGGGAGCTGTTTTTT.

CDR3 region: CASRRDIVSYNEQFF. The CDR3 nucleotides read TGTGCCAGCAGAAGGGACATTGTATCCTACAATGAGCAGTTCTTC. The chain employs TRBV6-5 and TRBJ2-1, with a tentative D call TRBD1 (6 bases). V was shortened by 6 bases and J by 1 base, with 13 bases between the two germline ends. There are 15 residues in the CDR3. Germline V gene lookup returns CDR1 MNHEY and CDR2 SVGAGI.

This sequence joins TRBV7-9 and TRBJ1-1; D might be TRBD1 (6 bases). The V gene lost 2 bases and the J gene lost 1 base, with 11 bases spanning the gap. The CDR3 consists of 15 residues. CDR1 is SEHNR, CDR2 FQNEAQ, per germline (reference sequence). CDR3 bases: TGTGCCAGCAGCTTATCGGGGGGCCCGAACACTGAAGCTTTCTTT. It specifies CASSLSGGPNTEAFF.

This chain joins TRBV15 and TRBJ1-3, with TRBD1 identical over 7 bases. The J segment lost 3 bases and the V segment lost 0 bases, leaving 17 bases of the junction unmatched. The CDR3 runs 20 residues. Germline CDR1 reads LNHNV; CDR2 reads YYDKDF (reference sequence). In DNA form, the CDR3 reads TGTGCCACCAGCAGAGAGCAAGACAGGGTGGTTCGGGGAGGTGGAAACACCATATATTTT. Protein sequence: CATSREQDRVVRGGGNTIYF. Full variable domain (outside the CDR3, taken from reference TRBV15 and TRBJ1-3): DAMVIQNPRYQVTQFGKPVTLSCSQTLNHNVMYWYQQKSSQAPKLLFHYYDKDFNNEADTPDNFQSRRPNTSFCFLDIRSPGLGDTAMYLCATSREQDRVVRGGGNTIYFGEGSWLTVV.

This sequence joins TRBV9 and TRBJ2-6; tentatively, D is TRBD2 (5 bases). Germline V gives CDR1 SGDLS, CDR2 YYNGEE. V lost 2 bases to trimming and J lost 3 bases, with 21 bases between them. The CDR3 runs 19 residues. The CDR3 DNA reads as TGTGCCAGCAGCGTCCCCTCACGGGGTGCCTCCGGTGGGGCCAACGTCCTGACTTTC. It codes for CASSVPSRGASGGANVLTF.

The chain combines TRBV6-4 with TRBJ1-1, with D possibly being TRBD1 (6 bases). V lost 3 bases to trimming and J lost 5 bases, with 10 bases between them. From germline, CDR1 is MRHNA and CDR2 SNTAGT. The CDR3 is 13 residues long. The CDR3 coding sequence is TGTGCCAGCAGTGAAGGGGGAACAACTGAAGCTTTCTTT. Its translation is CASSEGGTTEAFF.

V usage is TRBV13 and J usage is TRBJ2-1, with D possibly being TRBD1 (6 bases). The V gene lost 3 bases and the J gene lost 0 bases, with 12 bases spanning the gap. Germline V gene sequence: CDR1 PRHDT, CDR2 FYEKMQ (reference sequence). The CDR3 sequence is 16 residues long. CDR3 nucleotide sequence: TGTGCCAGCAGCTTTTTGAGGGGGAGCTCCTACAATGAGCAGTTCTTC. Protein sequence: CASSFLRGSSYNEQFF.

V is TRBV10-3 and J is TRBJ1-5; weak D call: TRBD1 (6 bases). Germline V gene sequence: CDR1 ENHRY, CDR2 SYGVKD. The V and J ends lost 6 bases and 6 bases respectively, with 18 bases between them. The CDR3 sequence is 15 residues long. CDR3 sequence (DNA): TGTGCCATCAGCCCCCAGGACAGTGCGGGTCAGCCCCAGCATTTT. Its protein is CAISPQDSAGQPQHF.

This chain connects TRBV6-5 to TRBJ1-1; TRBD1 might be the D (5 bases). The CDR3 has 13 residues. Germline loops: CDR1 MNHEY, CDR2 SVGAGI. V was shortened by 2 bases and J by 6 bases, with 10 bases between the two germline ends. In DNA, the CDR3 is TGTGCCAGCAGTTACCAGGGAGGGTCTGAAGCTTTCTTT. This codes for CASSYQGGSEAFF.

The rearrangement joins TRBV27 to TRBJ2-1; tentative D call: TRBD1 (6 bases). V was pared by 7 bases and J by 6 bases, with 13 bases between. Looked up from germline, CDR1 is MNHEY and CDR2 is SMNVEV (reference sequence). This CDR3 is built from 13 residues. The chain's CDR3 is CASTVSRGNEQFF. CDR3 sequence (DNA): TGTGCCAGCACTGTCTCCAGGGGCAATGAGCAGTTCTTC.